The clone carrying this T cell receptor beta chain was seen a handful of times. Its antigen remains unidentified. V lost 8 bases, J lost 4 bases, and 14 bases lay in between. The CDR3 has 13 amino acids. CDR1 is SNHLY, CDR2 FYNNEI, per germline. The data belong to a study of CD8 T cells in ankylosing spondylitis. Findings and caveats of the study: In ankylosing spondylitis patients, matched synovial fluid reportedly showed significant enrichment of disease-linked clones. Relatively scarce in peripheral blood, disease-linked clones were CD8+. A number of the motif variants had already been described in reactive arthritis synovial fluid and blood. What appeared characteristic of ankylosing spondylitis blood was a TCR beta motif of fewer than ten highly homologous variants.

Libraries for TCR beta were made by quantitative 5'-RACE with molecular barcodes. TCRdb used MiXCR to reprocess the 5' RACE reads, holding one entry per CDR3 protein. The sample carries 500,000 to 550,000 distinct CDR3 sequences, 9.5% to 15% recorded once. The clonotype was recovered from a male donor with ankylosing spondylitis. This chain links TRBV2 with TRBJ1-2; D might be TRBD1 (5 bases). What was sequenced was blood, either unsorted or a sorted T cell fraction (not recorded which). CDR3 in amino acids: CASGEDSPYGYTF. The DNA for the CDR3 is TGTGCCAGCGGGGAAGACAGTCCCTATGGCTACACCTTC.